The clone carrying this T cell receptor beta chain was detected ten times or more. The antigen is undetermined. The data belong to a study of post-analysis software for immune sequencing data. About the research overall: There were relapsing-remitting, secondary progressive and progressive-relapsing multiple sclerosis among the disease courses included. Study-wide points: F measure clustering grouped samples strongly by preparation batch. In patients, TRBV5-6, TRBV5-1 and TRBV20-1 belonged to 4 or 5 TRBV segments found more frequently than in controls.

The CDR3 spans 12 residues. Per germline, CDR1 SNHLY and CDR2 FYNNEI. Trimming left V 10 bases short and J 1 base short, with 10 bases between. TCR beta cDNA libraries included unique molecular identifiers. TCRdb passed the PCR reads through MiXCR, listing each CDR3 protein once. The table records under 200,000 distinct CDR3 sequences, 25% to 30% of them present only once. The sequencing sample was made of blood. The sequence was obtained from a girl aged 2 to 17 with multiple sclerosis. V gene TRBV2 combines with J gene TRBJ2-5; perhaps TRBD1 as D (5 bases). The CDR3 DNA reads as TGTGCCACCAGCCAGGGCCAAGAGACCCAGTACTTC. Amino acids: CATSQGQETQYF.